Following are 10 T cell receptor beta chains from one sample sequenced in a study of CD8 T cells in ankylosing spondylitis. No antigen is known for these receptors. General study results and limits: Seemingly characteristic of ankylosing spondylitis blood was a TCR beta motif consisting of eight highly homologous variants.

TCRdb fed the 5' RACE reads into MiXCR, producing one record per CDR3 protein. The table records about 540,000 distinct CDR3 sequences, roughly 13% of them present only once. Sequencing was carried out using blood, either unsorted or a sorted T cell fraction (not recorded which). The receptors here all came from a male donor with ankylosing spondylitis.

The chain couples TRBV29-1 to TRBJ2-1; TRBD2 matches at 7 bases. Germline assignment: CDR1 SQVTM and CDR2 ANQGSEA. J was trimmed by 7 bases and V by 7 bases; bases with no gene match: 10. The CDR3 totals 13 residues. CDR3 bases: TGCAGCGCCCCGTCCAACGGGAGGAATGAGCAGTTCTTC. This gives the protein CSAPSNGRNEQFF.

This clonotype was detected many times. The chain links TRBV7-2 to TRBJ2-1; D unclear. The CDR3 has 13 amino acids. Germline-derived CDR1 and CDR2 are SGHTA and FQGNSA. V lost 5 bases and J 3 bases, leaving 8 bases between the germline ends. The CDR3 protein is CASSVVVYNEQFF. The CDR3 bases are TGTGCCAGCAGCGTAGTAGTCTACAATGAGCAGTTCTTC.

This rearrangement joins TRBV27 to TRBJ2-5; D gene unclear. Germline CDR1 reads MNHEY; CDR2 reads SMNVEV (reference sequence). V lost 3 bases, J lost 5 bases, and 10 bases lay in between. CDR3 size: 13 residues. CDR3: CASSFRAEETQYF. DNA of the CDR3: TGTGCCAGCAGTTTTCGGGCGGAGGAGACCCAGTACTTC.

The gene calls are TRBV20-1 and TRBJ2-1; TRBD1 aligns across 8 bases. J gave up 4 bases and V 4 bases, and 6 bases lay outside the gene matches. Looked up from germline, CDR1 is DFQATT and CDR2 is SNEGSKA (reference sequence). This CDR3 spans 14 amino acids. Here the CDR3 reads CSAKDRVTYNEQFF. In nucleotides, the CDR3 is TGCAGTGCTAAGGACAGGGTAACATACAATGAGCAGTTCTTC.

This clonotype was found a few times. This chain uses TRBV7-7 with TRBJ2-1; 9 nucleotides match TRBD2. Trimming cost V 3 bases and J 8 bases; bases outside gene matches: 8. The CDR3 contains 15 residues. Germline-derived CDR1 and CDR2 are SSHAT and FNYEAQ (reference sequence). As DNA, the CDR3 is TGTGCCAGCAGCTTGGGTAGCGGGAGCATGGATGAGCAGTTCTTC. Protein sequence: CASSLGSGSMDEQFF.

The genes are TRBV12-3 or TRBV12-4 and TRBJ1-1, with TRBD1 identical over 8 bases. V was pared by 5 bases and J by 5 bases, with 10 bases of the junction left unmatched. The CDR3 is made up of 15 amino acids. CDR3 DNA sequence: TGTGCCAGCAGTCTAGACAGGGGCGGTGTGACTGAAGCTTTCTTT. Its protein product is CASSLDRGGVTEAFF.

This clonotype was observed a few times. This chain joins TRBV4-2 and TRBJ2-3; 10 nucleotides match TRBD2. J was trimmed by 4 bases and V by 1 base; bases with no gene match: 5. The germline V gene has CDR1 LGHNA and CDR2 YNFKEQ. The CDR3 length is 16 residues. The CDR3 is CASSQADLAGADTQYF. The CDR3 region has the DNA TGTGCCAGCAGCCAAGCCGATCTAGCGGGAGCAGATACGCAGTATTTT.

This clonotype was seen repeatedly, ten times or more. In DNA form, the CDR3 reads TGTGCCAGCAGCTTTGCGGGGAACTATGGCTACACCTTC. This translates into CASSFAGNYGYTF. The gene calls are TRBV7-2 and TRBJ1-2; no firm D call. Germline V gives CDR1 SGHTA, CDR2 FQGNSA. Trimming shortened V by 3 bases and J by 2 bases, and 7 bases separated the two germline ends. This CDR3 region has 13 residues.

V gene TRBV20-1 combines with J gene TRBJ1-5; a weak D match, TRBD1 (5 bases). The CDR3 has 13 amino acids. Deletions cut 6 bases from V and 1 base from J, with 10 bases between. The V gene's germline CDR1 is DFQATT and CDR2 SNEGSKA (reference sequence). CDR3 loop: CSAVGQSNQPQHF. CDR3 bases: TGCAGTGCGGTGGGGCAAAGCAATCAGCCCCAGCATTTT.

The V and J genes are TRBV15 and TRBJ1-4; D uncertain. Germline lookup yields CDR1 LNHNV and CDR2 YYDKDF (reference sequence). Trimming took off 2 bases at V and 4 bases at J, with 20 bases between the two ends. The CDR3 covers 18 residues. The CDR3 spells CATSRSIIGRNFNEKLFF. The CDR3 coding sequence is TGTGCCACCAGCAGATCCATCATAGGACGCAACTTTAATGAAAAACTGTTTTTT. The variable domain in full, with the rest retrieved from reference TRBV15 and TRBJ1-4, is DAMVIQNPRYQVTQFGKPVTLSCSQTLNHNVMYWYQQKSSQAPKLLFHYYDKDFNNEADTPDNFQSRRPNTSFCFLDIRSPGLGDTAMYLCATSRSIIGRNFNEKLFFGSGTQLSVL.